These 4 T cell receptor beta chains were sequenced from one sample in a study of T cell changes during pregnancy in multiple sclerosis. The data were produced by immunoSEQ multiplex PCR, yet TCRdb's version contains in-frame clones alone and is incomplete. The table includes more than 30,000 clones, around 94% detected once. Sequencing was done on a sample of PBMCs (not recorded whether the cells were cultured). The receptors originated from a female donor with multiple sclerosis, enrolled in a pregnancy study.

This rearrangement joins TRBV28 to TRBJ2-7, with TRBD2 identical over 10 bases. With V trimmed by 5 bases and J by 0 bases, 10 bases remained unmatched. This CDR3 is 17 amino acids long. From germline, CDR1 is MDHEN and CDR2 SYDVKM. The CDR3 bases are TGTGCCAGCAGTCTTAGCGGGAGGCGCCCCGTCTCCTACGAGCAGTACTTC. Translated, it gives CASSLSGRRPVSYEQYF.

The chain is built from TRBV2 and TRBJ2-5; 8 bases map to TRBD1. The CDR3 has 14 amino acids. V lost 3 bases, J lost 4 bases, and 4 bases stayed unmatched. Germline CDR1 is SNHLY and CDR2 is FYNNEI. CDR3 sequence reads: CASSDSGGRETQYF. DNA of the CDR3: TGTGCCAGCAGTGATTCAGGGGGCAGAGAGACCCAGTACTTC.

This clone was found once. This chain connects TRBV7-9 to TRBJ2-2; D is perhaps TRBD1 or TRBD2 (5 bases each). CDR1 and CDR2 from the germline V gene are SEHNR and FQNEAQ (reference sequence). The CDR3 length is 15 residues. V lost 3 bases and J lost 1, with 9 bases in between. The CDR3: CASSFGTQNTGELFF. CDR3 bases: TGTGCCAGCAGCTTCGGGACCCAGAACACCGGGGAGCTGTTTTTT.

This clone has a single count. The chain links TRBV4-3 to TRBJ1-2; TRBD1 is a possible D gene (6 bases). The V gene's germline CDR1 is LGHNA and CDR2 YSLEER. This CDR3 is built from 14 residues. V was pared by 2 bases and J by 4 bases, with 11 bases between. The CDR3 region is CASSQTQGFYGYTF. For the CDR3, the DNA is TGCGCCAGCAGCCAAACGCAGGGGTTCTATGGCTACACCTTC.